This TCR beta chain was documented in a study of T cell responses to AZD1222 COVID-19 vaccine. About the research overall: Analysis merged second doses at about 4 or about 12 weeks.

Details on this clone: Antigen unknown.

TCRdb keeps only in-frame clones here, not all; method: immunoSEQ multiplex PCR. This table has about 120,000 clones, 85% to 95% appearing once. Germline CDR1 SGHVS, CDR2 FQNEAQ. The CDR3 is 15 amino acids. V lost 4 bases, J lost 7 bases, and 8 bases stayed unmatched. The study, taken as a whole, reports: Close to half of all spike-specific TCRs reportedly target regions of the variants that are unmutated. Baseline seropositivity occurred in only a handful of AZD1222 recipients.

This specimen consisted of peripheral blood, obtained on day 0 of AZD1222 vaccination. This sequence joins TRBV7-8 and TRBJ1-5; TRBD1 agrees at 9 bases. The clonotype originates from an adult in good health. The CDR3 nucleotides are TGTGCCAGCAGCTGGGGACAGGGAGGGGGCCAGCCCCAGCATTTT. Amino acid sequence: CASSWGQGGGQPQHF.